The following is a TCR beta chain sequence with its context. This clonotype was observed many times. This clone's antigen is unknown. Base qualities are not at hand, and no much larger clone is one base apart. The sample's treatment or condition label, in plain terms: live attenuated yellow fever vaccine strain. Two biological replicates of bulk PBMCs were collected at each blood-draw timepoint. PBMCs were isolated from peripheral blood using a standard Ficoll-Paque protocol. RNA was extracted with TriZol from bulk PBMCs, CD4 and CD8 fractions, and dextramer-positive and dextramer-negative fractions. The data stem from a study of T cells after yellow fever vaccination (dated by TCRdb to the late 2010s). Notes on the research overall: The SMART-Seq v4 Ultra Low Input RNA kit was used to prepare libraries from fractions with low cell numbers. To follow T-cell clones before and after both primary and booster YFV17D yellow fever vaccination, bulk TCR alpha and beta repertoires underwent longitudinal sequencing. The cohort comprised two healthy male donors, one aged 18 to 30 and one aged 30 to 40 years. Bulk PBMC replicates and cell subsets were isolated from blood drawn at multiple timepoints before and after both primary and secondary immunization.

TCR cDNA was synthesized by 5'RACE template switching, through which a universal primer site and unique molecular identifiers were introduced. Priming for cDNA synthesis came from both the TCR alpha and TCR beta constant segments. Two PCR steps were used to amplify libraries, with sample barcodes and sequencing adapters being added in the second step. Sequencing of libraries was done on Illumina HiSeq 2500 (2x100 bp) or NovaSeq (2x150 bp). For the original study's pipeline: MIGEC was used to demultiplex reads and collapse the reads into UMI consensus sequences, and MiXCR was used for V(D)J alignment. Clonotypes responding to the vaccine were identified with edgeR on replicate PBMC samples, with the criteria of FDR below 0.01 and a log2 fold change above 5 up to day 15. Each bulk clonotype was labeled CD4 or CD8 based on which sequenced repertoire, CD4 or CD8, contained the clonotype at higher abundance. TCRdb handled the public reads itself, with Q25 trimming in fastp and clone calling in MiXCR, and kept productive beta chains. Rows are combined by CDR3 protein, so each entry shows the most common genes and DNA. These V and J calls rely on TCRdb rather than the paper's analysis. This sample has 300,000 to 400,000 distinct CDR3 sequences in its table, and approximately 5.7% of those were observed once. The ten top clones hold 15% of the sample.

CDR1 is given as SQVTM and CDR2 as ANQGSEA, both from the germline V gene. V and J are trimmed by 6 bases and 4 bases, and the gene matches miss 4 bases of the junction. The cysteine opens and the phenylalanine closes a CDR3 of 13 amino acids. Left in the record is the CDR3 DNA by itself, 39 bases read in frame from the first base. General conclusions and limits of the study: Computational filtering was required because FACS-sorted repertoires could contain abundant contaminating clonotypes from the bulk population. A small share of clonotypes occurred in both CD4 and CD8 compartments, likely arising from convergent recombination. Compared with the primary T-cell response, the secondary T-cell response was weaker but faster, peaking on day 5 rather than day 15. Most clones expanded after primary vaccination were re-detected after the booster (96% of CD4 and about nine tenths of CD8), suggesting broad memory maintenance. Because the study included only a couple of donors, the extent to which the findings can be generalized is limited.

This material consisted of PBMCs, taken 5 days after the yellow fever booster vaccination. The source of this sequence is a young man who received the YFV17D yellow fever vaccine. Here the chain combines TRBV29-1 and TRBJ2-7; 12 bases in the middle match TRBD2. Here is the DNA: TGCAGCGTGGCTAGCGGGAGGGGATACGAGCAGTACTTC. This encodes CSVASGRGYEQYF.